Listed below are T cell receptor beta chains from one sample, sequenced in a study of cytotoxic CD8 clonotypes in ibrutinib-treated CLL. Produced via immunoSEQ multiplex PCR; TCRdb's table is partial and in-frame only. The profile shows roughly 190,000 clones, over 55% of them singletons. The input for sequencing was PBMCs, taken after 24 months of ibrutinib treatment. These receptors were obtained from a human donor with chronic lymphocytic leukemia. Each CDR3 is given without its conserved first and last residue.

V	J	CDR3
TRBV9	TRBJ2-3	ASSSTQY
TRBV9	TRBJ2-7	ASSVASSGQSEQY
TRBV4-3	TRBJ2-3	ASSQADAGLTDTQY
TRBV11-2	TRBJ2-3	ATGPLAPYTDTQY
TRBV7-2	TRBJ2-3	ASSPPVGGADTQY
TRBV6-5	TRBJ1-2	ASRNMEDGNYGYT
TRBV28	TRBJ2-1	ASSPYNEQF
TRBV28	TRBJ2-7	ASSPPGQGSYEQY
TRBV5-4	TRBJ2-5	ASSSKTSGGQETQY
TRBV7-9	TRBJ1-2	ASSPSTGLVGYT
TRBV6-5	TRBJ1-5	ATSNRGARQPQH
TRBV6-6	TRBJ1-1	ASSVVVGANTEAF
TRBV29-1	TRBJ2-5	SVSPRLAGETQY
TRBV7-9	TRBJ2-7	ASSWGAPYEQY
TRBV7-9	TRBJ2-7	ASSSRGQSYEQY
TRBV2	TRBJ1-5	ASTDTYQPQH
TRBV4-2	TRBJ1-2	ASSHSGTSIGYT
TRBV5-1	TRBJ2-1	ASSLVGVVDEQF
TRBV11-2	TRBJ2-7	ASRKGRGRYEQY
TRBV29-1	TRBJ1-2	SVEWTDYGYT
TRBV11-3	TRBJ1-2	ASSTGQGNGYT
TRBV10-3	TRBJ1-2	AISEPLDRQANYGYT